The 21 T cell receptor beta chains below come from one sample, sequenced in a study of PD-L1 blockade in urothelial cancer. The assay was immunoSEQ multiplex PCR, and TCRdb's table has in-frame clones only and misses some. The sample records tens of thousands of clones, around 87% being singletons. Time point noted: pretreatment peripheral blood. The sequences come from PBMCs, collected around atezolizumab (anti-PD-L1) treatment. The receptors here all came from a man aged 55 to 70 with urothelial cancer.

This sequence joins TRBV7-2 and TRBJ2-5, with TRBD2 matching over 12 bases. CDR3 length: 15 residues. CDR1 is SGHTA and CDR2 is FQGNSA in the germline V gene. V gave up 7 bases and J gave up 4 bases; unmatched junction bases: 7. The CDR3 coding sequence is TGTGCCAGCACCATTCTAGCGGGAGGGGGAGAGACCCAGTACTTC. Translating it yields CASTILAGGGETQYF.

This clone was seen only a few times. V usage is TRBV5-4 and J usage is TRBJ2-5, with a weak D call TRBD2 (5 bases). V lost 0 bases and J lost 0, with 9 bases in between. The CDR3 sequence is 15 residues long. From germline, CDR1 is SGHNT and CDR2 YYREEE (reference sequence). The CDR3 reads CASSLARGYQETQYF. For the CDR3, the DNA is TGTGCCAGCAGCTTGGCCCGAGGGTACCAAGAGACCCAGTACTTC.

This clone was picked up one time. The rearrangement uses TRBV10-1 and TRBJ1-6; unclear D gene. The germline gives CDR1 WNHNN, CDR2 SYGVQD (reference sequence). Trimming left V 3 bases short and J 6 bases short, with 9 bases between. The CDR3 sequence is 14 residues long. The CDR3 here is CASSERETNSPLHF. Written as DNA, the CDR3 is TGCGCCAGCAGTGAACGGGAGACTAATTCACCCCTCCACTTT.

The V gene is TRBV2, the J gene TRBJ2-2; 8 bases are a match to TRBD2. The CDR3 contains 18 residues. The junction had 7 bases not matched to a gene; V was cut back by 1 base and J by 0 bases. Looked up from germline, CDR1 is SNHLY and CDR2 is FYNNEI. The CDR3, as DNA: TGTGCCAGCAGTGAAGGGGCTAGCGGGCGTACGAACACCGGGGAGCTGTTTTTT. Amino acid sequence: CASSEGASGRTNTGELFF.

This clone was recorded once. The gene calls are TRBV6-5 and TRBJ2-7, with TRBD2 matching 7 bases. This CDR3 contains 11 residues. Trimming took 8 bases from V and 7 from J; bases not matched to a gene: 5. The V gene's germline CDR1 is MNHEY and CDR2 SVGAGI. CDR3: CASGLGGEQYF. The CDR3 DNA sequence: TGTGCCAGCGGACTAGGCGGGGAGCAGTACTTC.

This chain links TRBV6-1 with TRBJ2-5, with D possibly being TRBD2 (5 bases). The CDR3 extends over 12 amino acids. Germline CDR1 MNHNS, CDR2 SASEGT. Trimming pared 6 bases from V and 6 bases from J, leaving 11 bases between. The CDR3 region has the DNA TGTGCCAGCAGCACCGGGATTAAGACCCAGTACTTC. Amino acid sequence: CASSTGIKTQYF.

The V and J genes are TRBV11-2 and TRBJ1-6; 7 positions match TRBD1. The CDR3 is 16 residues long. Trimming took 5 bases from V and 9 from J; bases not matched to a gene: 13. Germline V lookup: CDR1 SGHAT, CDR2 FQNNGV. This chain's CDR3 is CASSRSAGGDGSPLHF. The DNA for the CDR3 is TGTGCCAGCAGCCGATCCGCAGGGGGTGACGGTTCACCCCTCCACTTT.

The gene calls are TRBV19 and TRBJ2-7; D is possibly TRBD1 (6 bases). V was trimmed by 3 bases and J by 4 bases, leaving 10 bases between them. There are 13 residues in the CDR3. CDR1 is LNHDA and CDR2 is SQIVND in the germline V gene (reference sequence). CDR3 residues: CASSIGTPYEQYF. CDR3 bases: TGTGCCAGTAGTATCGGGACACCATACGAGCAGTACTTC.

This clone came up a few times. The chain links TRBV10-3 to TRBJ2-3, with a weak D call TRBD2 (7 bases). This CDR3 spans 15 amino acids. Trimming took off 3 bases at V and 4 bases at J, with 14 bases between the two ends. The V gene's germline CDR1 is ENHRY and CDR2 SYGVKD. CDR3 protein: CAISERGRGADTQYF. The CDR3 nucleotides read TGTGCCATCAGTGAAAGGGGGAGGGGGGCAGATACGCAGTATTTT.

CDR3 nucleotides: TGTGCCAGCAGCCGCGGACAGGGTTCTGAAGCTTTCTTT. As protein: CASSRGQGSEAFF. The chain links TRBV7-3 to TRBJ1-1, with 8 bases fitting TRBD1. Germline CDR1 is SGHTA and CDR2 is FQGTGA. This CDR3 spans 13 amino acids. The V and J ends lost 5 bases and 6 bases, in that order; junction bases with no gene match: 5.

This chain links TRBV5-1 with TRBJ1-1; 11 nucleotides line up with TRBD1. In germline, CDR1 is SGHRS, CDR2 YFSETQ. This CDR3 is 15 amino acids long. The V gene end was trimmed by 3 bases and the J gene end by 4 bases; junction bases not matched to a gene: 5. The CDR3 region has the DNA TGCGCCAGCAGCTCCGGACAGGGGGCGGTCACTGAAGCTTTCTTT. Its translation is CASSSGQGAVTEAFF.

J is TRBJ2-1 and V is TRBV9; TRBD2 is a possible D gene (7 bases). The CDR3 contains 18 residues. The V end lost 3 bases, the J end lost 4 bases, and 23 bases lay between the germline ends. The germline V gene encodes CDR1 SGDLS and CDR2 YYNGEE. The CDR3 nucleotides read TGTGCCAGCAGCGCAAAGGGGGGGGCGGGACAAACATACAATGAGCAGTTCTTC. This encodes CASSAKGGAGQTYNEQFF. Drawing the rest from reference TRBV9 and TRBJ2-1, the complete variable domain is DSGVTQTPKHLITATGQRVTLRCSPRSGDLSVYWYQQSLDQGLQFLIQYYNGEERAKGNILERFSAQQFPDLHSELNLSSLELGDSALYFCASSAKGGAGQTYNEQFFGPGTRLTVL.

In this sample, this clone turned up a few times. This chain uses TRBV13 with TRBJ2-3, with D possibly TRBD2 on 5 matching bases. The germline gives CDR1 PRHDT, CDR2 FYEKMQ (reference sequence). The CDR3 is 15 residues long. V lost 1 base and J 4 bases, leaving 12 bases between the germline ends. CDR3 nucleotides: TGTGCCAGCAGCTTAGTGGCTAGCTCGCCAGATACGCAGTATTTT. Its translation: CASSLVASSPDTQYF. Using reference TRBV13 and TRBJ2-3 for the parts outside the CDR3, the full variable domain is AAGVIQSPRHLIKEKRETATLKCYPIPRHDTVYWYQQGPGQDPQFLISFYEKMQSDKGSIPDRFSAQQFSDYHSELNMSSLELGDSALYFCASSLVASSPDTQYFGPGTRLTVL.

CDR3 in amino acids: CASLDRGPRTGELFF. Written as DNA, the CDR3 is TGTGCCAGTTTAGACAGGGGGCCACGAACCGGGGAGCTGTTTTTT. J is TRBJ2-2 and V is TRBV28, with TRBD1 identical over 10 bases. V lost 9 bases and J lost 5; bases outside the gene matches: 9. Germline V lookup: CDR1 MDHEN, CDR2 SYDVKM. The CDR3 is made up of 15 amino acids.

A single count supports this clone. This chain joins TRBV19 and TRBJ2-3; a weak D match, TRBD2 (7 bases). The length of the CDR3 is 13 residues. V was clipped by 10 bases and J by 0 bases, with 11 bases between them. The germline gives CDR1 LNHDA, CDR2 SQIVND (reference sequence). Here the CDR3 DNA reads TGTGCCACCCGGGGGGCTAGCACAGATACGCAGTATTTT. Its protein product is CATRGASTDTQYF.

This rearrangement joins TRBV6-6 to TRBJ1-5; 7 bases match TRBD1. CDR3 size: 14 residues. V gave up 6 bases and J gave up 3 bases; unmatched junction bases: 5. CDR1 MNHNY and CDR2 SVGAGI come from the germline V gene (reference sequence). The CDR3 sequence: CASRQGQNNQPQHF. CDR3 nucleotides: TGTGCCAGCAGGCAGGGACAGAACAATCAGCCCCAGCATTTT.

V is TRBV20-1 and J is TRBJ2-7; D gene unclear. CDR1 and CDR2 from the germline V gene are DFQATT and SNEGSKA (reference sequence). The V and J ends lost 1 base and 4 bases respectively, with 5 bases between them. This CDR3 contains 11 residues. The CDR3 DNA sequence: TGCAGTGCTAGAGCAGGTTACGAGCAGTACTTC. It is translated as CSARAGYEQYF.

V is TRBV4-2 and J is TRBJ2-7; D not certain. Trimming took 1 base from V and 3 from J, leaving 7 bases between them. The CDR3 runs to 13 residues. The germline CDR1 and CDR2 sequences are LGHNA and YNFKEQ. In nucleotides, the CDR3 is TGTGCCAGCAGCCAAGGGGCAGGCTACGAGCAGTACTTC. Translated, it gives CASSQGAGYEQYF.

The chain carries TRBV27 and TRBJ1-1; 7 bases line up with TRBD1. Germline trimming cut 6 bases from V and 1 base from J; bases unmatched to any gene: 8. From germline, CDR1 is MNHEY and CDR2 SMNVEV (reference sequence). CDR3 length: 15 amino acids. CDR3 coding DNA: TGTGCCAGCAGGATAGACAGGGCCAGGAACACTGAAGCTTTCTTT. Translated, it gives CASRIDRARNTEAFF.

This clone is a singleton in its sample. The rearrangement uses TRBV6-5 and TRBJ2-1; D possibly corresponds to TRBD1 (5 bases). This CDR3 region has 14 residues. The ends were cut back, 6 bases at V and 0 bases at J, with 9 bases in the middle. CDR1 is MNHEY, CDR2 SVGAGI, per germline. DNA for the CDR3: TGTGCCAGCAGAAGACAGATCTCCTACAATGAGCAGTTCTTC. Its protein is CASRRQISYNEQFF.

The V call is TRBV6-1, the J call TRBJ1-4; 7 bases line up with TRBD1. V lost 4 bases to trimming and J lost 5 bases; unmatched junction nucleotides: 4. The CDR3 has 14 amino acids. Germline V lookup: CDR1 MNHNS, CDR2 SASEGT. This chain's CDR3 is CASSGRQGNEKLFF. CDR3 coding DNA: TGTGCCAGCAGTGGCCGACAGGGAAATGAAAAACTGTTTTTT.